A single sample gave rise to the 8 T cell receptor beta chains below, sequenced in a study of T-cell memory formation after mild COVID-19. TCRdb re-analysed the 5' RACE reads in MiXCR, keeping a single row per CDR3 protein. This table has about 470,000 distinct CDR3 sequences, roughly 25% appearing once. Sequencing was done on a sample of PBMCs or a T cell subset sorted from them (not recorded which). These TCRs come from an adult woman who had mild COVID-19 (a few samples of this study predate the infection). Cell type and time point are not known.

In this sample, this clonotype turned up many times. J is TRBJ2-4 and V is TRBV7-2; the match to TRBD2 covers 13 bases. The V segment lost 5 bases and the J segment 8 bases; nucleotides outside the gene matches: 9. CDR3 length: 16 residues. Germline V gene sequence: CDR1 SGHTA, CDR2 FQGNSA. The CDR3 DNA reads TGTGCCAGCAGCCGGACTAGCGGGGGAACTTGGGACATTCAGTACTTC. The encoded protein is CASSRTSGGTWDIQYF.

V and J are TRBV29-1 and TRBJ2-5, with D possibly matching TRBD1 (6 bases). The CDR3 has 11 amino acids. Per the germline V gene, CDR1 is SQVTM and CDR2 is ANQGSEA. V lost 4 bases to trimming and J lost 10 bases, with 13 bases between them. This chain's CDR3 is CSVVSQGIQYF. The CDR3 bases are TGCAGCGTTGTATCCCAGGGGATCCAGTACTTC.

This chain links TRBV11-2 with TRBJ2-3; possible D gene TRBD1, 6 bases. CDR1 is SGHAT, CDR2 FQNNGV, per germline. The CDR3 loop spans 15 amino acids. V was cut by 5 bases and J by 2 bases, with 14 bases left in between. The CDR3 DNA sequence: TGTGCCAGCAGCCCTCAGGGGATTCTCACAGATACGCAGTATTTT. Translating gives CASSPQGILTDTQYF.

This clonotype was counted a few times. V is TRBV3-1 and J is TRBJ1-1, with 9 bases matching TRBD1. Unmatched junction bases numbered 13, after V lost 3 bases and J lost 8 bases. Per germline, CDR1 LGHDT and CDR2 YNNKEL (reference sequence). This CDR3 has 16 residues. In DNA, the CDR3 is TGTGCCAGCAGCCAGCCCCTCACAGGGGGCTGGAAGGAAGCTTTCTTT. It is translated as CASSQPLTGGWKEAFF. The variable domain in full, with the rest retrieved from reference TRBV3-1 and TRBJ1-1, is DTAVSQTPKYLVTQMGNDKSIKCEQNLGHDTMYWYKQDSKKFLKIMFSYNNKELIINETVPNRFSPKSPDKAHLNLHINSLELGDSAVYFCASSQPLTGGWKEAFFGQGTRLTVV.

This clonotype was seen at least ten times. The chain couples TRBV6-5 to TRBJ2-3; 9 bases line up with TRBD1. V was clipped by 2 bases and J by 5 bases; unmatched bases: 8. Germline V CDR1 and CDR2: MNHEY, SVGAGI. The CDR3 length is 16 residues. The DNA for the CDR3 is TGTGCCAGCAGTTACGACCGGGACAGGGTAGGAGATACGCAGTATTTT. Its protein is CASSYDRDRVGDTQYF.

This clonotype was detected only a few times. As DNA, the CDR3 is TGTGCCAGCAGCTTGAGTCAGTTCACCGGGGAGCTGTTTTTT. Translated, it gives CASSLSQFTGELFF. The chain carries TRBV7-2 and TRBJ2-2, with D hard to call. Germline lookup yields CDR1 SGHTA and CDR2 FQGNSA. V was pared by 3 bases and J by 4 bases, with 9 bases between. The CDR3 runs to 14 residues.

The CDR3, as DNA: TGCAGCGTTGATTCGGTGGGAGAGACCCAGTACTTC. Its translation: CSVDSVGETQYF. V and J are TRBV29-1 and TRBJ2-5; D not certain. Germline V gene lookup returns CDR1 SQVTM and CDR2 ANQGSEA. The CDR3 spans 12 residues. Between the trimmed V and J ends, which lost 3 bases and 4 bases, there was a span of 9 bases.

The CDR3 protein is CSVEEGSPAGEQFF. The CDR3 DNA is TGCAGCGTTGAAGAAGGATCCCCGGCAGGCGAGCAGTTCTTC. This rearrangement joins TRBV29-1 to TRBJ2-1; no definite D call. V was shortened by 0 bases and J by 10 bases, with 16 bases between the two germline ends. The CDR3 has 14 amino acids. Per the germline V gene, CDR1 is SQVTM and CDR2 is ANQGSEA.